These 25 T cell receptor beta chains were sequenced from one sample in a study of shared clonotypes between healthy human individuals. TCRdb's table, derived via immunoSEQ multiplex PCR, lists solely in-frame clones and lacks some. Here the sample spans 2 million to 2.5 million clones, 85% to 95% being singletons. The material sequenced was naive CD4+ T cells from PBMCs. Documented subset: CD45RA+ positively selected. These receptors all come from a man younger than 35 in good health. Some clones in this sample may be carry-over from other donors' samples.

The CDR3 here is CASSSRQGNTGELFF. CDR3 DNA: TGCGCCAGCAGCTCCAGACAGGGTAACACCGGGGAGCTGTTTTTT. The chain links TRBV5-1 to TRBJ2-2; 7 nucleotides match TRBD1. Germline CDR1 and CDR2: SGHRS and YFSETQ. The CDR3 extends over 15 amino acids. With V trimmed by 3 bases and J by 2 bases, 4 bases remained unmatched.

The rearrangement uses TRBV11-2 and TRBJ2-5; D is ambiguous. V shed 3 bases and J shed 5 bases, with 13 bases lying between them. The CDR3 covers 14 residues. In germline, CDR1 is SGHAT, CDR2 FQNNGV. The CDR3 region has the DNA TGTGCCAGCAGCTTTTCTCATCAGGTCGAGACCCAGTACTTC. Its protein product is CASSFSHQVETQYF.

The chain is built from TRBV5-1 and TRBJ2-1; the match to TRBD2 covers 9 bases. The germline CDR1 and CDR2 sequences are SGHRS and YFSETQ. This CDR3 comprises 15 residues. V lost 2 bases to trimming and J lost 5 bases; unmatched junction nucleotides: 5. CDR3 coding DNA: TGCGCCAGCAGCTTTTTGACTAGCGGACACAATGAGCAGTTCTTC. Translating it yields CASSFLTSGHNEQFF.

As to this clone: This sample also contains other DNA sequences that code for the same CDR3. V and J are TRBV28 and TRBJ2-7, with D unresolved. The CDR3 has 12 residues. Trimming took 4 bases from V and 0 from J, leaving 4 bases between them. Germline CDR1 reads MDHEN; CDR2 reads SYDVKM. CDR3 amino acids: CASSSNSYEQYF. CDR3 coding DNA: TGTGCCAGCAGTTCCAACTCCTACGAGCAGTACTTC.

The chain combines TRBV30 with TRBJ2-2; 8 nucleotides align to TRBD1. Unmatched junction bases numbered 16, after V lost 7 bases and J lost 0 bases. From germline, CDR1 is GTSNPN and CDR2 SVGIG (reference sequence). CDR3 size: 18 residues. DNA for the CDR3: TGTGCCTCAACGGGACAGGCCTTATACCTCGCGAACACCGGGGAGCTGTTTTTT. Its protein product is CASTGQALYLANTGELFF.

The chain couples TRBV13 to TRBJ2-1; weak D call: TRBD2 (5 bases). The CDR3 is 14 residues long. The germline CDR1 and CDR2 sequences are PRHDT and FYEKMQ (reference sequence). V gave up 5 bases and J gave up 0 bases, with 8 bases separating them. The CDR3 loop is CASSGGLSYNEQFF. In nucleotides, the CDR3 is TGTGCCAGCAGCGGAGGACTCTCCTACAATGAGCAGTTCTTC.

This clone was seen only once. The rearrangement uses TRBV29-1 and TRBJ1-3; maybe TRBD1 (5 bases). The CDR3 contains 13 residues. V lost 4 bases to trimming and J lost 1 base, with 8 bases between them. Germline V gene data show CDR1 as SQVTM and CDR2 as ANQGSEA. The CDR3 DNA sequence: TGCAGCGTTGGGACAACTTCTGGAAACACCATATATTTT. Amino acid sequence: CSVGTTSGNTIYF.

The chain is built from TRBV28 and TRBJ2-7; TRBD1 might be the D (6 bases). Looked up from germline, CDR1 is MDHEN and CDR2 is SYDVKM. The V gene lost 6 bases and the J gene lost 2 bases, with 17 bases spanning the gap. This CDR3 is 15 amino acids long. The CDR3 loop reads CASSAADRHAYEQYF. The CDR3 nucleotides read TGTGCCAGCAGCGCAGCGGACAGACACGCCTACGAGCAGTACTTC.

The chain combines TRBV5-6 with TRBJ2-7, with TRBD1 matching 10 bases. The CDR3 spans 13 residues. Unmatched junction bases numbered 4, after V lost 4 bases and J lost 6 bases. Germline values: CDR1 SGHDT, CDR2 YYEEEE. CDR3 residues: CASSDRGHSEQYF. CDR3 coding DNA: TGTGCCAGCAGCGACAGGGGGCACAGCGAGCAGTACTTC.

The genes are TRBV10-3 and TRBJ2-5; D unclear. V lost 4 bases and J 0 bases, leaving 6 bases between the germline ends. The CDR3 is 13 residues long. Germline V CDR1 and CDR2: ENHRY, SYGVKD. CDR3 nucleotides: TGTGCCATCAGTGCCGCGTACCAAGAGACCCAGTACTTC. Its protein is CAISAAYQETQYF.

This sequence joins TRBV5-8 and TRBJ2-7; 12 positions agree with TRBD2. CDR3 length: 15 residues. Germline assignment: CDR1 SGHTS and CDR2 YDEGEE. With 0 bases clipped from V and 6 bases from J, the junction kept 4 bases outside the gene matches. The CDR3 loop reads CASSLGTSGVSEQYF. The CDR3, as DNA: TGTGCCAGCAGCTTGGGGACTAGCGGGGTTAGCGAGCAGTACTTC.

The V and J genes are TRBV18 and TRBJ1-5; 8 bases align to TRBD1. This CDR3 has 15 residues. Trimming at V came to 1 base and at J to 4 bases, leaving 3 bases not matched to a gene. Germline V CDR1 and CDR2: KGHSH, LQKENI. CDR3 loop: CASSPQTGVNQPQHF. The CDR3 DNA is TGTGCCAGCTCACCACAGACAGGGGTAAATCAGCCCCAGCATTTT.

The count of this clone is one. The V call is TRBV30, the J call TRBJ2-3, with 15 bases fitting TRBD2. The V gene's germline CDR1 is GTSNPN and CDR2 SVGIG (reference sequence). The V segment lost 3 bases and the J segment 2 bases; nucleotides outside the gene matches: 3. The CDR3 contains 16 residues. This CDR3 reads CAWRGLAGGPTDTQYF. For the CDR3, the DNA is TGTGCCTGGAGGGGACTAGCGGGAGGCCCCACAGATACGCAGTATTTT. The variable domain in full, with the rest retrieved from reference TRBV30 and TRBJ2-3, is SQTIHQWPATLVQPVGSPLSLECTVEGTSNPNLYWYRQAAGRGLQLLFYSVGIGQISSEVPQNLSASRPQDRQFILSSKKLLLSDSGFYLCAWRGLAGGPTDTQYFGPGTRLTVL.

The J gene is TRBJ2-7, the V gene TRBV28, with 7 bases fitting TRBD1. The ends lost 7 bases at V and 2 bases at J; junction bases unmatched: 5. This CDR3 is 13 amino acids long. Germline assignment: CDR1 MDHEN and CDR2 SYDVKM. CDR3 residues: CASIGQAAYEQYF. The CDR3, as DNA: TGTGCCAGCATCGGACAGGCAGCCTACGAGCAGTACTTC.

This clone was found once. The chain links TRBV5-4 to TRBJ2-2; D possibly corresponds to TRBD2 (5 bases). This CDR3 contains 14 residues. Trimming shortened V by 2 bases and J by 6 bases, and 11 bases separated the two germline ends. From germline, CDR1 is SGHNT and CDR2 YYREEE (reference sequence). The CDR3 bases are TGTGCCAGCAGCTTAGAGGGAGAGGCCGGGGAGCTGTTTTTT. Translated, it gives CASSLEGEAGELFF.

The rearrangement joins TRBV19 to TRBJ2-5; D is perhaps TRBD2 (5 bases). V was shortened by 5 bases and J by 5 bases, with 15 bases between the two germline ends. The CDR3 spans 14 residues. The germline CDR1 and CDR2 sequences are LNHDA and SQIVND (reference sequence). CDR3 DNA sequence: TGTGCCAGTAGTGTGAGTGTGTCGGGGGAGACCCAGTACTTC. Translation: CASSVSVSGETQYF. The full variable domain, with the rest looked up from reference TRBV19 and TRBJ2-5, is DGGITQSPKYLFRKEGQNVTLSCEQNLNHDAMYWYRQDPGQGLRLIYYSQIVNDFQKGDIAEGYSVSREKKESFPLTVTSAQKNPTAFYLCASSVSVSGETQYFGPGTRLLVL.

Written as DNA, the CDR3 is TGCGCCAGCAGCCAAGCCCAGTGGGGCGGATCCTACGAGCAGTACTTC. It translates to CASSQAQWGGSYEQYF. This sequence joins TRBV4-1 and TRBJ2-7, with a weak D call TRBD1 (5 bases). This CDR3 is 16 amino acids long. Looked up from germline, CDR1 is MGHRA and CDR2 is YSYEKL. Deletions cut 1 base from V and 1 base from J, with 14 bases between.

The J gene is TRBJ2-5, the V gene TRBV5-6; a weak D match, TRBD1 (5 bases). The germline gives CDR1 SGHDT, CDR2 YYEEEE. The V end was cut by 0 bases, the J end by 7 bases, with 16 bases between. The CDR3 has 15 amino acids. The CDR3 loop is CASSLGGLSGGTQYF. CDR3 bases: TGTGCCAGCAGCTTGGGGGGCCTGTCTGGCGGGACCCAGTACTTC.

This sequence joins TRBV9 and TRBJ2-1; tentative D call: TRBD1 (5 bases). Looked up from germline, CDR1 is SGDLS and CDR2 is YYNGEE. The CDR3 is made up of 15 amino acids. V lost 3 bases, J lost 0 bases, and 10 bases lay in between. The CDR3 loop reads CASSALGDSYNEQFF. CDR3 nucleotide sequence: TGTGCCAGCAGCGCGCTAGGGGACTCCTACAATGAGCAGTTCTTC.

In DNA form, the CDR3 reads TGCGCCAGCAGCTCATCCGGGACAGACCAAGAGACCCAGTACTTC. This gives the protein CASSSSGTDQETQYF. The chain combines TRBV5-1 with TRBJ2-5; 7 bases map to TRBD1. The germline V gene encodes CDR1 SGHRS and CDR2 YFSETQ. The ends lost 3 bases at V and 0 bases at J; junction bases unmatched: 5. The CDR3 is 15 amino acids.

The chain has TRBV5-6 and TRBJ2-5, with TRBD2 matching 13 bases. The CDR3 is 15 amino acids. Looked up from germline, CDR1 is SGHDT and CDR2 is YYEEEE. Trimming removed 4 bases from V and 6 bases from J; junction bases left unmatched: 6. The CDR3 nucleotides read TGTGCCAGCAGCCTGACTAGCGGGAGGAGAAAGACCCAGTACTTC. Translating it yields CASSLTSGRRKTQYF.

With regard to this clone: Other nucleotide sequences from this sample produce the same CDR3. The rearrangement links TRBV18 to TRBJ2-7; TRBD2 matches at 16 bases. The CDR3 is 15 amino acids. After removal of 3 bases from V and 7 bases from J, the junction contained 3 bases not matched to a gene. From germline, CDR1 is KGHSH and CDR2 LQKENI. CDR3 nucleotides: TGTGCCAGCTCACCCGGGACTAGCGGGAGGGCTGAGCAGTACTTC. Residues: CASSPGTSGRAEQYF.

The genes are TRBV27 and TRBJ1-4; TRBD1 might be the D (6 bases). Germline V lookup: CDR1 MNHEY, CDR2 SMNVEV (reference sequence). Trimming removed 2 bases at V and 6 bases at J, with 10 bases between. The CDR3 loop spans 14 amino acids. The CDR3 nucleotides are TGTGCCAGCAGTTTAGATCAGGGGCATGAAAAACTGTTTTTT. This translates into CASSLDQGHEKLFF.

Of note for this clone: The same CDR3 can be traced to other DNA sequences in this sample. The chain employs TRBV28 and TRBJ2-1, with D maybe TRBD2 (5 bases). CDR1 is MDHEN, CDR2 SYDVKM, per germline. Trimming left V 7 bases short and J 1 base short, with 8 bases between. The CDR3 runs 13 residues. The CDR3 DNA sequence: TGTGCCAGCACCTCGGGGTCCTACAATGAGCAGTTCTTC. Its translation: CASTSGSYNEQFF. Using reference TRBV28 and TRBJ2-1 for the parts outside the CDR3, the full variable domain is DVKVTQSSRYLVKRTGEKVFLECVQDMDHENMFWYRQDPGLGLRLIYFSYDVKMKEKGDIPEGYSVSREKKERFSLILESASTNQTSMYLCASTSGSYNEQFFGPGTRLTVL.

The chain recombines TRBV28 with TRBJ1-1, with a weak D call TRBD1 (5 bases). Per the germline V gene, CDR1 is MDHEN and CDR2 is SYDVKM. V lost 1 base, J lost 4 bases, and 13 bases lay in between. The CDR3 runs 15 residues. DNA of the CDR3: TGTGCCAGCAGTTTATTGGGGGGGTTCAGCACTGAAGCTTTCTTT. It translates to CASSLLGGFSTEAFF. Supplemented by reference TRBV28 and TRBJ1-1, the full variable domain reads DVKVTQSSRYLVKRTGEKVFLECVQDMDHENMFWYRQDPGLGLRLIYFSYDVKMKEKGDIPEGYSVSREKKERFSLILESASTNQTSMYLCASSLLGGFSTEAFFGQGTRLTVV.